Here is one T cell receptor beta chain with its context. This entry is derived from a study of T-cell reconstitution after alpha-beta-depleted transplantation in children. From germline, CDR1 is SGHAT and CDR2 FQNNGV. J lost 4 bases, V lost 5 bases, and 8 bases had no gene match. The CDR3 is 15 residues long. The TCRbeta library incorporated unique molecular identifiers. MiXCR, run by TCRdb on the PCR reads, gives a single entry per CDR3 protein. The sample consists of some 600,000 distinct CDR3 sequences, around 16% of them appearing once. V is TRBV11-2 and J is TRBJ2-3, with 8 bases lining up with TRBD1. The source material was PBMCs from the stem cell graft donor, sampled from the stem cell graft. The clonotype comes from a human donor who donated a stem cell graft to a child with acute myeloid leukemia. This CDR3 reads CASSPGRTGPDTQYF. The CDR3 DNA reads TGTGCCAGCAGCCCCGGTAGGACAGGGCCAGATACGCAGTATTTT.